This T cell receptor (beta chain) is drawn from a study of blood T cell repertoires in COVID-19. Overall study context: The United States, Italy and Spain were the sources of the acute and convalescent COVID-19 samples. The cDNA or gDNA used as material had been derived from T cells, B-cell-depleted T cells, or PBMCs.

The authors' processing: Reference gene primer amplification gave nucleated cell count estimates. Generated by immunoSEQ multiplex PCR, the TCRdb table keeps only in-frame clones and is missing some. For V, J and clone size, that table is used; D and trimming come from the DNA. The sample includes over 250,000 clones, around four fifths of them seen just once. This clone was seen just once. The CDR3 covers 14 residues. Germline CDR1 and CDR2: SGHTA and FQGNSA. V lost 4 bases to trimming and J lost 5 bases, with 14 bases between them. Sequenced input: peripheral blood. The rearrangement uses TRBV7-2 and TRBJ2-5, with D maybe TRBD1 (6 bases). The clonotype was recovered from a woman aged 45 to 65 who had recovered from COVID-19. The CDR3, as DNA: TGTGCCAGCAGCTCCGCGGCAGGGGTGGAGACCCAGTACTTC. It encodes CASSSAAGVETQYF.